The T cell receptor beta chain described here comes from a study of T cells expressing NK-cell markers. From the 5' RACE reads, TCRdb lists one entry per CDR3 protein and no DNA. The repertoire table contains 450,000 to 600,000 distinct CDR3 sequences. The CDR3 covers 13 residues. Germline CDR1 and CDR2: SGHDN and FVKESK. Comment on this clonotype: Its matching antigen is unknown.

The study's findings and limits: Where several donors were concerned, these clonotypes also led the CD3+CD56-NKG2C+ fraction. NKG2C+ dominant clonotype frequencies in more than 5 donors were roughly 1.0-7.5% of CD8+ T cells.

The TCR originated in a man aged 18 to 35 in good health. The chain is built from TRBV14 and TRBJ2-1; absent DNA, TCRdb's TRBD1 call cannot be checked. Sequencing was performed on blood T cells: a sorted CD56 or NKG2C T cell subset, CD4+ or CD8+ T cells, or bulk PBMC T cells (not recorded which). The CDR3: CASRPGQYNEQFF.